Each of the 31 T cell receptor beta chains below was sequenced from the same sample in a study of blood T cells in healthy people across ages. It was with a sample-barcoded 5' primer and a J-beta primer mix that a second PCR of roughly 7 to 11 cycles was run. TCRdb re-called the 5' RACE reads through MiXCR, storing one row per CDR3 protein. Of about 780,000 distinct CDR3 sequences in the sample, 35% to 50% were seen once. Material: blood. Receptors were obtained from an elderly man in good health.

In its sample, this clonotype was seen a few times. The chain has TRBV20-1 and TRBJ1-2, with no clear D. Trimming shortened V by 5 bases and J by 5 bases, and 15 bases separated the two germline ends. The CDR3 sequence is 13 residues long. CDR1 DFQATT and CDR2 SNEGSKA come from the germline V gene (reference sequence). CDR3 DNA sequence: TGCAGTGCTCCCCGCCGGGATGGGTATGGCTACACCTTC. Protein sequence: CSAPRRDGYGYTF.

This chain joins TRBV10-3 and TRBJ2-1; D is uncertain. Germline loops: CDR1 ENHRY, CDR2 SYGVKD. Trimming stripped 0 bases from V and 6 bases from J, with 9 bases between. The length of the CDR3 is 14 residues. The CDR3 loop is CAISESTPSNEQFF. For the CDR3, the DNA is TGTGCCATCAGTGAGTCGACCCCCTCCAATGAGCAGTTCTTC.

This clonotype was recorded at least ten times. The chain employs TRBV28 and TRBJ2-7; tentatively, D is TRBD2 (6 bases). The V gene lost 5 bases and the J gene lost 5 bases, with 19 bases spanning the gap. Germline assignment: CDR1 MDHEN and CDR2 SYDVKM. This CDR3 region has 15 residues. CDR3 nucleotides: TGTGCCAGCAGTAACTCAGGAGGGCTGAGGAACGAGCAGTACTTC. It codes for CASSNSGGLRNEQYF.

This clonotype was recorded a few times. The V call is TRBV5-4, the J call TRBJ2-7; D perhaps matches TRBD2 (6 bases). The germline gives CDR1 SGHNT, CDR2 YYREEE (reference sequence). V lost 1 base, J lost 6 bases, and 11 bases lay in between. CDR3 length: 13 amino acids. The CDR3 coding sequence is TGTGCCAGCAGCTTGTCTCGGGAGCGCGAGCAGTACTTC. It yields the protein CASSLSREREQYF.

The V and J genes are TRBV27 and TRBJ2-5; 10 nucleotides line up with TRBD2. Germline assignment: CDR1 MNHEY and CDR2 SMNVEV (reference sequence). The CDR3 runs to 14 residues. The ends lost 9 bases at V and 11 bases at J; junction bases unmatched: 15. This CDR3 is CASSQAGGNNEQYF. The CDR3 region has the DNA TGTGCCAGTTCCCAAGCGGGAGGGAACAATGAGCAGTACTTC.

On this clonotype itself: This may be a read error: a much more frequent sequence differs by one nucleotide. The chain recombines TRBV28 with TRBJ2-5; a possible D gene is TRBD2 (6 bases). Germline assignment: CDR1 MDHEN and CDR2 SYDVKM. This CDR3 has 15 amino acids. V dropped 6 bases and J dropped 11 bases, with 25 bases sitting between them. The CDR3 DNA sequence: TGTGCCAGCAGCCCCCCTTCGGAGGGCCTCGATGAGCAGTACTTC. This encodes CASSPPSEGLDEQYF.

This chain joins TRBV2 and TRBJ1-4; D is unclear. The length of the CDR3 is 14 residues. CDR1 is SNHLY and CDR2 is FYNNEI in the germline V gene. Trimming removed 5 bases from V and 0 bases from J, with 7 bases in between. In DNA form, the CDR3 reads TGTGCCAGCAGTTTAACTTCAACTAATGAAAAACTGTTTTTT. It codes for CASSLTSTNEKLFF.

This clonotype is a singleton in its sample. CDR3 DNA: TGCAGTGCTAGTCAAAATCTGCCTCCGTCGGGGGCGGCCTACGAGCAGTACTTC. It translates to CSASQNLPPSGAAYEQYF. The J gene is TRBJ2-7, the V gene TRBV20-1; D possibly matches TRBD1 or TRBD2 (6 bases each). Germline V gene lookup returns CDR1 DFQATT and CDR2 SNEGSKA (reference sequence). With 3 bases removed from V and 2 bases from J, the gap between germline ends came to 26 bases. The CDR3 loop spans 18 amino acids.

The chain has TRBV28 and TRBJ1-5; D uncertain. V gave up 7 bases and J gave up 5 bases, with 12 bases separating them. The CDR3 extends over 13 amino acids. Germline-derived CDR1 and CDR2 are MDHEN and SYDVKM. The DNA of the CDR3 is TGTGCCAGCACTTGGCCCCGGGATCAGCCCCAGCATTTT. Amino acid sequence: CASTWPRDQPQHF.

This clonotype was detected ten times or more. V usage is TRBV7-2 and J usage is TRBJ2-6, with D uncertain. Germline loops: CDR1 SGHTA, CDR2 FQGNSA. With 5 bases removed from V and 0 bases from J, the gap between germline ends came to 8 bases. The CDR3 spans 15 residues. The CDR3 nucleotides read TGTGCCAGCAGCGCACTAAGCTCTGGGGCCAACGTCCTGACTTTC. This gives the protein CASSALSSGANVLTF.

CDR3 DNA sequence: TGCAGTGCTGAGACTTCGACGACAGGGGCAAGGGAGACCCAGTACTTC. Translating it yields CSAETSTTGARETQYF. The chain employs TRBV20-1 and TRBJ2-5; TRBD1 agrees at 8 bases. Losses at the gene ends were 5 bases for V and 5 bases for J; bases not matched to a gene: 16. CDR3 length: 16 residues. CDR1 DFQATT and CDR2 SNEGSKA come from the germline V gene (reference sequence).

The V gene is TRBV4-2, the J gene TRBJ1-5; 9 bases are a match to TRBD1. The CDR3 extends over 15 amino acids. Trimming at V came to 5 bases and at J to 1 base, leaving 3 bases not matched to a gene. Germline V gives CDR1 LGHNA, CDR2 YNFKEQ. CDR3 nucleotides: TGTGCCAGCAGCAGGACAGGGGAGAGCAATCAGCCCCAGCATTTT. Encoded protein: CASSRTGESNQPQHF.

This chain connects TRBV10-3 to TRBJ2-5; possible D gene TRBD1, 6 bases. V dropped 0 bases and J dropped 2 bases, with 13 bases sitting between them. The CDR3 is made up of 16 amino acids. Per germline, CDR1 ENHRY and CDR2 SYGVKD. Here the CDR3 DNA reads TGTGCCATCAGTGAGTCCGTGGGGACAATACAAGAGACCCAGTACTTC. Translating gives CAISESVGTIQETQYF.

The genes are TRBV5-1 and TRBJ2-5; 7 positions match TRBD1. CDR3 length: 15 residues. CDR1 and CDR2 (germline): SGHRS, YFSETQ. Trimming at V came to 4 bases and at J to 5 bases, leaving 11 bases not matched to a gene. CDR3: CASSGGQAEMETQYF. CDR3 nucleotides: TGCGCCAGCAGCGGAGGACAGGCTGAGATGGAGACCCAGTACTTC.

The chain carries TRBV15 and TRBJ1-6; D is perhaps TRBD1 (6 bases). Germline V gene lookup returns CDR1 LNHNV and CDR2 YYDKDF (reference sequence). Trimming cost V 4 bases and J 4 bases, with 11 bases left between them. This CDR3 region has 15 residues. The CDR3 DNA reads TGTGCCACCAGCACAGGACAGAGATATAATTCACCCCTCCACTTT. The encoded protein is CATSTGQRYNSPLHF.

The chain employs TRBV6-1 and TRBJ2-7; TRBD2 agrees at 13 bases. The V segment lost 5 bases and the J segment 11 bases; nucleotides outside the gene matches: 6. The V gene's germline CDR1 is MNHNS and CDR2 SASEGT. The CDR3 consists of 13 residues. This CDR3 reads CASSIGLAGEEYF. The CDR3 nucleotides read TGTGCCAGCAGTATCGGACTAGCGGGAGAGGAGTACTTC.

This chain links TRBV12-3 or TRBV12-4 with TRBJ2-3, with a weak D call TRBD1 (5 bases). The CDR3 length is 15 residues. Deletions cut 3 bases from V and 4 bases from J, with 14 bases between. The DNA for the CDR3 is TGTGCCAGCAGTTTTAGGGCAGGGAACGCAGATACGCAGTATTTT. This gives the protein CASSFRAGNADTQYF.

There are many counts of this clonotype. The V call is TRBV12-3 or TRBV12-4, the J call TRBJ2-1; 10 nucleotides line up with TRBD2. This CDR3 contains 14 residues. V lost 6 bases to trimming and J lost 3 bases; unmatched junction nucleotides: 2. The DNA of the CDR3 is TGTGCCAGCAGCCCTAGCGGGGGCTACAATGAGCAGTTCTTC. Its protein product is CASSPSGGYNEQFF.

The chain combines TRBV24-1 with TRBJ1-2; D may be TRBD1 (5 bases). This CDR3 is 14 amino acids long. Germline loops: CDR1 KGHDR, CDR2 SFDVKD. Deletions cut 1 base from V and 8 bases from J, with 13 bases between. The CDR3 protein is CATSDFDSSRGYTF. CDR3 nucleotides: TGTGCCACCAGTGATTTCGACAGTTCTCGCGGCTACACCTTC.

The J gene is TRBJ2-1, the V gene TRBV24-1; D uncertain. The germline V and J ends were trimmed by 1 base and 9 bases, with 6 bases remaining between them. CDR1 and CDR2 from the germline V gene are KGHDR and SFDVKD. The CDR3 runs 12 residues. This CDR3 is CATSDFQGEQFF. The CDR3 nucleotides are TGTGCCACCAGTGATTTTCAAGGTGAGCAGTTCTTC.

The genes are TRBV19 and TRBJ1-5, with D maybe TRBD1 (6 bases). Trimming stripped 7 bases from V and 0 bases from J, with 13 bases between. Per germline, CDR1 LNHDA and CDR2 SQIVND (reference sequence). The CDR3 covers 15 residues. Here the CDR3 DNA reads TGTGCCAGTACATGGGGGCAATATAGCAATCAGCCCCAGCATTTT. This codes for CASTWGQYSNQPQHF.

V is TRBV14 and J is TRBJ2-1; perhaps TRBD2 as D (5 bases). Germline CDR1 is SGHDN and CDR2 is FVKESK. Deletions cut 0 bases from V and 9 bases from J, with 6 bases between. The CDR3 extends over 12 amino acids. The CDR3 protein is CASSQDLAEQFF. CDR3 DNA: TGTGCCAGCAGCCAAGATCTAGCTGAGCAGTTCTTC.

This chain links TRBV11-2 with TRBJ1-2, with 9 positions matching TRBD1. Germline V gene data show CDR1 as SGHAT and CDR2 as FQNNGV. The CDR3 is 15 residues long. Trimming removed 0 bases from V and 6 bases from J; junction bases left unmatched: 5. The CDR3 DNA reads as TGTGCCAGCAGCTTAGATCTTACAGGGGGCCATGGCTACACCTTC. Translation: CASSLDLTGGHGYTF.

A few counts support this clonotype. V and J are TRBV29-1 and TRBJ2-1; TRBD1 agrees at 7 bases. The assigned J gene may be wrong: the sequence end matches TRBJ2-7 better. The CDR3 has 14 residues. Germline V gene lookup returns CDR1 SQVTM and CDR2 ANQGSEA. CDR3 sequence (DNA): TGCAGCGTTCTTGGGGACAGCCCCTACAATGAGCAGTACTTC. Protein: CSVLGDSPYNEQYF.

This clonotype was detected a few times. V usage is TRBV4-2 and J usage is TRBJ2-5, with 9 bases fitting TRBD2. J was trimmed by 1 base and V by 2 bases; bases with no gene match: 8. CDR1 and CDR2 (germline): LGHNA, YNFKEQ. The CDR3 covers 17 residues. The CDR3 DNA sequence: TGTGCCAGCAGCCAACAGATAGCGGGAGAGTTCCAAGAGACCCAGTACTTC. It specifies CASSQQIAGEFQETQYF.

V gene TRBV20-1 combines with J gene TRBJ2-1; 9 nucleotides match TRBD2. V lost 1 base and J lost 6; bases outside the gene matches: 7. The germline V gene encodes CDR1 DFQATT and CDR2 SNEGSKA (reference sequence). The CDR3 is made up of 15 amino acids. CDR3 bases: TGCAGTGCTAGAGTTCCCGGGACTAGCATCAATGAGCAGTTCTTC. It codes for CSARVPGTSINEQFF.

J is TRBJ2-1 and V is TRBV7-9; no reliable D call. This CDR3 has 13 amino acids. Trimming removed 5 bases at V and 7 bases at J, with 12 bases between. Germline loops: CDR1 SEHNR, CDR2 FQNEAQ (reference sequence). The CDR3 region is CASSLGSWNEQFF. The CDR3 DNA reads as TGTGCCAGCAGCCTAGGGTCCTGGAATGAGCAGTTCTTC.

The CDR3 is CAISPDRDSGELFF. The CDR3 DNA reads as TGTGCCATCAGTCCCGACAGGGACTCCGGGGAGCTGTTTTTT. The V and J genes are TRBV10-3 and TRBJ2-2, with a weak D call TRBD1 (7 bases). The CDR3 spans 14 residues. V was cut by 5 bases and J by 6 bases, with 13 bases left in between. Germline loops: CDR1 ENHRY, CDR2 SYGVKD.

This clonotype was picked up a small number of times. The chain employs TRBV12-3 or TRBV12-4 and TRBJ1-5, with a tentative D call TRBD1 (5 bases). Trimming took off 2 bases at V and 5 bases at J, with 16 bases between the two ends. The CDR3 runs 16 residues. CDR3 DNA sequence: TGTGCCAGCAGTTTATATGGGGGTGGTCGCGATCAGCCCCAGCATTTT. This encodes CASSLYGGGRDQPQHF.

This clonotype was seen once. The chain recombines TRBV6-5 with TRBJ2-1; 9 nucleotides match TRBD2. This CDR3 contains 17 residues. Germline assignment: CDR1 MNHEY and CDR2 SVGAGI. V shed 0 bases, J shed 7 bases, and the junction held 10 bases outside the gene matches. DNA for the CDR3: TGTGCCAGCAGTTACTCGTCCGGGCTAGCGGGAAGAAATGAGCAGTTCTTC. Translating it yields CASSYSSGLAGRNEQFF.

There are a few counts of this clonotype. The rearrangement joins TRBV10-2 to TRBJ2-7; D not certain. The CDR3 is made up of 12 amino acids. Germline V gene sequence: CDR1 WSHSY, CDR2 SAAADI. The CDR3 region has the DNA TGCGCTACTTCCGAGAGCTCCTACGAGCAGTACTTC. This encodes CATSESSYEQYF.